Given below is one TCR beta chain in context. The antigen is undetermined. Measured with immunoSEQ multiplex PCR; TCRdb has only the in-frame clones, and not every one. The table shows about 22,000 clones, with 80% occurring only once. This specimen comes from a study of radiation and T cells in renal cell carcinoma. For the study at large: Nephrectomy followed 15 Gy stereotactic body radiation by 4 weeks. Points from the study as a whole: From baseline, blood top tumor clonotypes peaked at 2 weeks post-radiation.

Time point given: baseline pretreatment blood. Stated treatment: 15 Gy SBRT to primary tumor, nephrectomy 4 weeks later. Radiation-treated patients gave blood at baseline, week 2 and week 4. Clear cell pathology was present in this patient's renal cell carcinoma. The TCR comes from a man between 60 and 70 years old with renal cell carcinoma. This sample comprised blood, obtained from a patient whose treatment included radiotherapy and nephrectomy.

The CDR3 sequence is CAISESPGQGDGNTIYF. For the CDR3, the DNA is TGTGCCATCAGTGAGTCCCCCGGGCAGGGTGACGGAAACACCATATATTTT. The chain joins TRBV10-3 to TRBJ1-3, with a weak D call TRBD1 (5 bases). The length of the CDR3 is 17 residues. Germline values: CDR1 ENHRY, CDR2 SYGVKD. Trimming stripped 0 bases from V and 4 bases from J, with 16 bases between.